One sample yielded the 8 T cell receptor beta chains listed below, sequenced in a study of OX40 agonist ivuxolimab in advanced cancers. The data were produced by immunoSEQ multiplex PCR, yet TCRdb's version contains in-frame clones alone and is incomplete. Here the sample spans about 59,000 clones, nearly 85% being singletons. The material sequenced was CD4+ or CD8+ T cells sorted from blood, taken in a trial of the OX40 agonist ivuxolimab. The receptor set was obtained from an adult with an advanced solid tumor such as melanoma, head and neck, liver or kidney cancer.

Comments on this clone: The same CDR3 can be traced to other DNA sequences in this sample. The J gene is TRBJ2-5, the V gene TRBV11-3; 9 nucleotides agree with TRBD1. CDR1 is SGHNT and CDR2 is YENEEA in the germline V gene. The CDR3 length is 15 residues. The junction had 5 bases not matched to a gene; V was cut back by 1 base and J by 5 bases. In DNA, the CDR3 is TGTGCCAGCAGCTTAGGGACAGGGGCGGGGGAGACCCAGTACTTC. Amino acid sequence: CASSLGTGAGETQYF.

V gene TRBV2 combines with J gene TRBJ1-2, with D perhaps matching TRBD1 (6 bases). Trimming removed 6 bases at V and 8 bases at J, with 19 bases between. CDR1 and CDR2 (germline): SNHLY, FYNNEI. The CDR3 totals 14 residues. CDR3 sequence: CASSPGQQAWGYTF. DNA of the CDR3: TGTGCCAGCAGCCCCGGACAGCAGGCCTGGGGCTACACCTTC.

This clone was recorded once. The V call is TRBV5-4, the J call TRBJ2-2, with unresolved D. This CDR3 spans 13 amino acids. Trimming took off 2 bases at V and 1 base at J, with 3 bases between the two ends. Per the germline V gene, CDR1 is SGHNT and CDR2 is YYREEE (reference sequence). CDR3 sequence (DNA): TGTGCCAGCAGCTTCGGGAACACCGGGGAGCTGTTTTTT. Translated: CASSFGNTGELFF.

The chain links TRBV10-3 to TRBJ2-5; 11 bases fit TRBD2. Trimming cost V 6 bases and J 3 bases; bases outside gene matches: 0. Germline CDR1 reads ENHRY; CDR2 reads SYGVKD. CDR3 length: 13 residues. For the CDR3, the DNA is TGTGCCATCAGGGGACTAGCGGAAGAGACCCAGTACTTC. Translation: CAIRGLAEETQYF.

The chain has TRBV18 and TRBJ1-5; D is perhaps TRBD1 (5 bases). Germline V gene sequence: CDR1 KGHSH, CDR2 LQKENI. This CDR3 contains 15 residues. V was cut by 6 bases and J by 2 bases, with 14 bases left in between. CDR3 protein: CASSPGPGGNQPQHF. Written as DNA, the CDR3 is TGTGCCAGCTCCCCGGGACCCGGAGGCAATCAGCCCCAGCATTTT.

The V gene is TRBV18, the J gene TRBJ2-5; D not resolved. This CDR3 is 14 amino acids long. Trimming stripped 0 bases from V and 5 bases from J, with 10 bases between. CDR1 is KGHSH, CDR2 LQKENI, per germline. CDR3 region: CASSPPSTAETQYF. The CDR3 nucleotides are TGTGCCAGCTCACCACCTTCAACAGCGGAGACCCAGTACTTC.

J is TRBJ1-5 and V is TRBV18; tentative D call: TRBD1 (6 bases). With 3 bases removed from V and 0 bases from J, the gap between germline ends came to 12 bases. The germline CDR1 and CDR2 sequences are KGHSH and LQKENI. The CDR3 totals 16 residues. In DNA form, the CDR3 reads TGTGCCAGCTCACCTTCAGGGGCCGATAGCAATCAGCCCCAGCATTTT. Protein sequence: CASSPSGADSNQPQHF. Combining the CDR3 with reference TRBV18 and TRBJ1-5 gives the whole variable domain NAGVMQNPRHLVRRRGQEARLRCSPMKGHSHVYWYRQLPEEGLKFMVYLQKENIIDESGMPKERFSAEFPKEGPSILRIQQVVRGDSAAYFCASSPSGADSNQPQHFGDGTRLSIL.

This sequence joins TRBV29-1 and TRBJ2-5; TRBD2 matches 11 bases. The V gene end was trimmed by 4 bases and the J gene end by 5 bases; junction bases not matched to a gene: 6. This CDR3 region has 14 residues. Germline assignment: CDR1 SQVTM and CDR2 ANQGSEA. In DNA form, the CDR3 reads TGCAGCGTTGGGGTAGCGGGGGGGTTCGAGACCCAGTACTTC. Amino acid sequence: CSVGVAGGFETQYF.